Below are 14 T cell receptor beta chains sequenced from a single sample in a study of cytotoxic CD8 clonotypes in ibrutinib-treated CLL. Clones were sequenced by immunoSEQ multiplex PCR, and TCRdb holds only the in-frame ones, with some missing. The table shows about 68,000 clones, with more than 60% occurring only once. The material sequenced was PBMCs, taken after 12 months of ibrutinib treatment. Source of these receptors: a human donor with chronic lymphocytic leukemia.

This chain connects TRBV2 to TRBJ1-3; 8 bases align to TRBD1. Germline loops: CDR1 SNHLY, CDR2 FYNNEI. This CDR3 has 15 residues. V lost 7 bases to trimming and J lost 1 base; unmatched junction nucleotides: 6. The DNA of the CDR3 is TGTGCCAGCACCAAGACAGGGGAATCTGGAAACACCATATATTTT. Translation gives CASTKTGESGNTIYF.

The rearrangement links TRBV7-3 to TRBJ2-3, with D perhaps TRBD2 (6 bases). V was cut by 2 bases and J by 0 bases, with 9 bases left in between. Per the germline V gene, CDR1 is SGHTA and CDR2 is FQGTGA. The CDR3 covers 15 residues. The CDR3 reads CASSLLSGSTDTQYF. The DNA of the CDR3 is TGTGCCAGCAGCTTATTGAGCGGGAGCACAGATACGCAGTATTTT.

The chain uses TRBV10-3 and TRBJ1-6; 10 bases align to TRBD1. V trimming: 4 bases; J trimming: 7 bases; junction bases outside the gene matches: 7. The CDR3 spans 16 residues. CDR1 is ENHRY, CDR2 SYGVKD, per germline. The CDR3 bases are TGTGCCATCAGTGTAGCCGGGACAGGGGTAAATTCACCCCTCCACTTT. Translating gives CAISVAGTGVNSPLHF.

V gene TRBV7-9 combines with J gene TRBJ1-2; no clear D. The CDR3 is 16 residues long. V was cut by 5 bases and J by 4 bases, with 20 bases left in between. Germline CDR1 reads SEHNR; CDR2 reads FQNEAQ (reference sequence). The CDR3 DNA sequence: TGTGCCAGCAGCCCAGAGGTAGGGCGGGGAAGCTATGGCTACACCTTC. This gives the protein CASSPEVGRGSYGYTF.

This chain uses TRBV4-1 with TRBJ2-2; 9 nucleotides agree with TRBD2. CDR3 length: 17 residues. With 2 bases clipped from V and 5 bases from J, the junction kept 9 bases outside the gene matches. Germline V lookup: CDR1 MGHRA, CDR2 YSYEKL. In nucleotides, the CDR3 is TGCGCCAGCAGCCAATCGACTAGCGGAACTTGGACCGGGGAGCTGTTTTTT. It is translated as CASSQSTSGTWTGELFF.

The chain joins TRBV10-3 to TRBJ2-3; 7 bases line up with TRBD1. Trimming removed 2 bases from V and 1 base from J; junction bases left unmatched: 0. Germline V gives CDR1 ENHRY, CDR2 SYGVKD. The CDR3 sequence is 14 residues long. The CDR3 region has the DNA TGTGCCATCAGTGAGGGGACAGGCACAGATACGCAGTATTTT. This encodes CAISEGTGTDTQYF.

The CDR3 spells CASSPLRSNEKLFF. Written as DNA, the CDR3 is TGTGCCAGCTCACCACTCAGGAGTAATGAAAAACTGTTTTTT. The V gene is TRBV18, the J gene TRBJ1-4; D gene ambiguous. V was cut by 1 base and J by 4 bases, with 7 bases left in between. Germline CDR1 and CDR2: KGHSH and LQKENI. The CDR3 contains 14 residues.

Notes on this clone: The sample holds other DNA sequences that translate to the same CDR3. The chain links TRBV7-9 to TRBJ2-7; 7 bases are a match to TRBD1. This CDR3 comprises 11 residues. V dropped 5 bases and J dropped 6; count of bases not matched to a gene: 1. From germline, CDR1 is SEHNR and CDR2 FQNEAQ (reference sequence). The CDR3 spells CASSPGGEQYF. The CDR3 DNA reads TGTGCCAGCAGCCCAGGGGGCGAGCAGTACTTC.

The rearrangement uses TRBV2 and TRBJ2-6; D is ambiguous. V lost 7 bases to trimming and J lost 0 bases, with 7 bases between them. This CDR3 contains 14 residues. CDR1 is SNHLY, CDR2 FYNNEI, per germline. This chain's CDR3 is CASISISGANVLTF. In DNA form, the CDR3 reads TGTGCCAGCATAAGCATCTCTGGGGCCAACGTCCTGACTTTC.

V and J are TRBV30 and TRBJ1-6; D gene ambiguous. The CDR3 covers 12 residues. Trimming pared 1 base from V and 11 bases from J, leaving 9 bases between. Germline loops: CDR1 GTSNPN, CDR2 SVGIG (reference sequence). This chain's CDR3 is CAWSGAGTPLHF. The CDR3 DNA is TGTGCCTGGAGTGGGGCGGGAACACCCCTCCACTTT.

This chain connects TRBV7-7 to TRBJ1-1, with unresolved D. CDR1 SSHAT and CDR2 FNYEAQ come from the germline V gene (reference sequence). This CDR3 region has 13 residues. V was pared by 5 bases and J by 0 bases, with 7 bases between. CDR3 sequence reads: CASSATVNTEAFF. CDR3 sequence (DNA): TGTGCCAGCAGCGCGACTGTGAACACTGAAGCTTTCTTT. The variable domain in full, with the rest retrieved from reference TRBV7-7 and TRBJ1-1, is GAGVSQSPRYKVTKRGQDVTLRCDPISSHATLYWYQQALGQGPEFLTYFNYEAQPDKSGLPSDRFSAERPEGSISTLTIQRTEQRDSAMYRCASSATVNTEAFFGQGTRLTVV.

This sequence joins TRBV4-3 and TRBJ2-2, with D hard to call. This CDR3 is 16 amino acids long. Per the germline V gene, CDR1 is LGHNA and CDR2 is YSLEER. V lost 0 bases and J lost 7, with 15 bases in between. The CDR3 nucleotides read TGCGCCAGCAGCCAAGAAGTAATCTGGGGTGGCGGGGAGCTGTTTTTT. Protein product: CASSQEVIWGGGELFF.

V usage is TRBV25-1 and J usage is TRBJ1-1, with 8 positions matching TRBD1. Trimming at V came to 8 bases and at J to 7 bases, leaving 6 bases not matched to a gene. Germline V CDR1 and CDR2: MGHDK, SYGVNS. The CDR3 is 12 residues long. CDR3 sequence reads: CASAGTGFEAFF. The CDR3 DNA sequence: TGTGCCAGCGCCGGGACAGGTTTTGAAGCTTTCTTT.

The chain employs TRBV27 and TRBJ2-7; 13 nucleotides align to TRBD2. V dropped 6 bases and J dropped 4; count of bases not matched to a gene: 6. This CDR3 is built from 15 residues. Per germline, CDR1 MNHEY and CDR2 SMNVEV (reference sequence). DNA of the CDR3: TGTGCCAGCAGCCCCGGGACTAGCGGGGATTACGAGCAGTACTTC. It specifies CASSPGTSGDYEQYF.